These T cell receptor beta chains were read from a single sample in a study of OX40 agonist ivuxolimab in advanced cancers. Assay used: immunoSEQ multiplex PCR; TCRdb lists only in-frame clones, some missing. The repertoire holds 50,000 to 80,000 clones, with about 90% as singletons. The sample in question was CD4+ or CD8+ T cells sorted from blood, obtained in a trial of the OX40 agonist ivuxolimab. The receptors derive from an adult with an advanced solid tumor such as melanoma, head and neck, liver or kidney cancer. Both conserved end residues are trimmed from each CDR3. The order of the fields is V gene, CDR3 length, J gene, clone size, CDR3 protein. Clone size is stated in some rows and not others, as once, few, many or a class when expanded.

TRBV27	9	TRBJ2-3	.	ASSLDDTQY
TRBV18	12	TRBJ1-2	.	ASSPLELNYGYT
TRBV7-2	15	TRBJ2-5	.	ASSLVSSGKGQETQY
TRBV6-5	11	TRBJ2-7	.	ASSWAGWNEQY
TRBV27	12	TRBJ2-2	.	ASSPLLNTGELF
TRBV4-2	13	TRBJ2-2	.	ASSQEGGGAGELF
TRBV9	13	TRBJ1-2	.	APPTRPVTNYGYT
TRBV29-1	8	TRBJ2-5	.	SARTETQY
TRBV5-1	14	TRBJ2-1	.	ASSLEAGAGYNEQF
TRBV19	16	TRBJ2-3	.	ASSIDPNLPRGTDTQY
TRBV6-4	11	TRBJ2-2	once	ASRTSGTGELF
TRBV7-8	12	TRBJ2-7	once	ASSSQGSLNEQY
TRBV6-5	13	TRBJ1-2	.	ASSYRGTGHYGYT
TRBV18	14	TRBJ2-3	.	ASSPPTGEGTDTQY
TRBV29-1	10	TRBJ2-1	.	SVGVGHNEQF
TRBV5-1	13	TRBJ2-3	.	ASSLDGVSTDTQY
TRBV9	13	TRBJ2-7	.	ASSVLGQGIYEQY
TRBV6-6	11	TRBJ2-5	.	ASTQTGRETQY
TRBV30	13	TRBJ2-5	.	AWSLMRREGKTQY
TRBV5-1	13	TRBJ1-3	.	ASSWDTGSGNTIY
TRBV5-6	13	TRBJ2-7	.	ASSFVSVVPYEQY
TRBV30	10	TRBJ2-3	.	AWSGKGDTQY
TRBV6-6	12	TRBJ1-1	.	ASRKQGPNTEAF
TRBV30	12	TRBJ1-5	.	AWSGGQGSQPQH
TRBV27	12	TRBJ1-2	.	ASSSGQGLYGYT
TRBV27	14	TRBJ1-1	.	ASSRQPQTLYFAAF